Below are 2 T cell receptor beta chains sequenced from a single sample in a study of T cells in tuberculosis. Profiling relied on immunoSEQ multiplex PCR, and the TCRdb table lists in-frame clones only, not all of them. The sample gives roughly 35,000 clones, about 90% of which show up once; 6.5% to 8.5% is in the top ten. Time point indicated: new active TB diagnosis, blood taken before or within 7 days of starting treatment. This specimen was PBMCs, taken at tuberculosis diagnosis. All receptors derive from an adult with tuberculosis. Some clones in this sample may be carry-over from other donors' samples.

Relative to its sample, this clone is medium-sized. V usage is TRBV27 and J usage is TRBJ1-2, with 11 bases fitting TRBD1. V lost 3 bases, J lost 8 bases, and 5 bases stayed unmatched. Germline CDR1 is MNHEY and CDR2 is SMNVEV (reference sequence). The CDR3 spans 14 residues. CDR3 coding DNA: TGTGCCAGCAGTTTCGGACAGGGGGCGGGAGGCTACACCTTC. Amino acids: CASSFGQGAGGYTF.

This clone is medium-sized within its sample. The chain uses TRBV6-6 and TRBJ1-1; possible D gene TRBD1, 6 bases. The CDR3 spans 15 residues. The V end lost 6 bases, the J end lost 0 bases, and 14 bases lay between the germline ends. In germline, CDR1 is MNHNY, CDR2 SVGAGI (reference sequence). CDR3 DNA: TGTGCCAGCAGCCCCCAAGGGGGAATGAACACTGAAGCTTTCTTT. The encoded protein is CASSPQGGMNTEAFF.